The 11 T cell receptor beta chains below all came from one sample that was sequenced in a study of OX40 agonist ivuxolimab in advanced cancers. Sequenced by immunoSEQ multiplex PCR; TCRdb stores in-frame clones only, minus some. In the table there are about 51,000 clones, about four fifths of which are singletons. This material consisted of CD4+ or CD8+ T cells sorted from blood, taken in a trial of the OX40 agonist ivuxolimab. The receptors originated from an adult with an advanced solid tumor such as melanoma, head and neck, liver or kidney cancer.

V and J are TRBV7-2 and TRBJ2-3, with 8 bases that match TRBD1. CDR1 and CDR2 from the germline V gene are SGHTA and FQGNSA. Unmatched junction bases numbered 9, after V lost 2 bases and J lost 8 bases. The CDR3 spans 15 residues. CDR3 loop: CASSLLGQGALTQYF. Written as DNA, the CDR3 is TGTGCCAGCAGCTTATTAGGGCAGGGGGCGCTTACGCAGTATTTT.

The gene calls are TRBV5-1 and TRBJ2-1; 8 bases are shared with TRBD1. The V segment lost 2 bases and the J segment 7 bases; nucleotides outside the gene matches: 5. CDR1 is SGHRS and CDR2 is YFSETQ in the germline V gene. There are 14 residues in the CDR3. The CDR3 DNA reads as TGCGCCAGCAGCTTACCAGGGGGCGGAAATGAGCAGTTCTTC. The encoded protein is CASSLPGGGNEQFF.

The chain carries TRBV6-4 and TRBJ1-2; D unclear. V was pared by 3 bases and J by 1 base, with 12 bases between. Germline CDR1 is MRHNA and CDR2 is SNTAGT. The CDR3 runs 15 residues. CDR3 protein: CASSERAGFNYGYTF. Written as DNA, the CDR3 is TGTGCCAGCAGTGAGAGGGCAGGATTTAACTATGGCTACACCTTC.

The rearrangement uses TRBV6-4 and TRBJ1-1; tentatively, D is TRBD1 (6 bases). CDR1 is MRHNA and CDR2 is SNTAGT in the germline V gene. The length of the CDR3 is 15 residues. Trimming pared 2 bases from V and 1 base from J, leaving 11 bases between. The CDR3 spells CASSDRGHKNTEAFF. CDR3 bases: TGTGCCAGCAGTGACCGGGGACACAAGAACACTGAAGCTTTCTTT.

V is TRBV18 and J is TRBJ1-1, with unresolved D. The V end was cut by 1 base, the J end by 11 bases, with 11 bases between. Germline values: CDR1 KGHSH, CDR2 LQKENI. This CDR3 is built from 12 residues. The CDR3 region is CASSPLDGGAFF. CDR3 nucleotide sequence: TGTGCCAGCTCACCACTTGACGGCGGGGCTTTCTTT.

The chain is built from TRBV7-2 and TRBJ2-1; 8 bases map to TRBD2. The CDR3 spans 15 residues. Looked up from germline, CDR1 is SGHTA and CDR2 is FQGNSA. V lost 5 bases and J lost 6; bases outside the gene matches: 9. The CDR3 spells CASSTSGPSSNEQFF. The DNA for the CDR3 is TGTGCCAGCAGCACTAGCGGACCATCGTCCAATGAGCAGTTCTTC.

This CDR3 is CASSIANLNTGELFF. The CDR3 DNA reads as TGTGCCAGTAGTATAGCCAACCTGAACACCGGGGAGCTGTTTTTT. The chain combines TRBV19 with TRBJ2-2, with D unclear. V lost 1 base to trimming and J lost 1 base, with 7 bases between them. The germline CDR1 and CDR2 sequences are LNHDA and SQIVND (reference sequence). The CDR3 runs to 15 residues.

The J gene is TRBJ1-2, the V gene TRBV5-5; D is unresolved. Germline CDR1 is SGHKS and CDR2 is YYEKEE (reference sequence). There are 14 residues in the CDR3. The germline V and J ends were trimmed by 0 bases and 3 bases, with 9 bases remaining between them. This chain's CDR3 is CASSLGGKDYGYTF. CDR3 bases: TGTGCCAGCAGCTTGGGGGGTAAAGACTATGGCTACACCTTC.

This chain links TRBV28 with TRBJ1-2; 9 bases fit TRBD1. Germline loops: CDR1 MDHEN, CDR2 SYDVKM. V gave up 3 bases and J gave up 3 bases; unmatched junction bases: 2. The CDR3 is made up of 14 amino acids. This CDR3 reads CASSFGTGYYGYTF. In DNA form, the CDR3 reads TGTGCCAGCAGTTTTGGGACAGGGTACTATGGCTACACCTTC.

The rearrangement uses TRBV7-2 and TRBJ2-7, with 12 bases aligning to TRBD2. The germline V gene has CDR1 SGHTA and CDR2 FQGNSA. The CDR3 is 15 amino acids. The V gene end was trimmed by 3 bases and the J gene end by 1 base; junction bases not matched to a gene: 1. DNA of the CDR3: TGTGCCAGCAGCTTTACTAGCGGGGGGTCCTACGAGCAGTACTTC. This encodes CASSFTSGGSYEQYF. Together with reference TRBV7-2 and TRBJ2-7, the CDR3 gives the full variable domain: GAGVSQSPSNKVTEKGKDVELRCDPISGHTALYWYRQSLGQGLEFLIYFQGNSAPDKSGLPSDRFSAERTGGSVSTLTIQRTQQEDSAVYLCASSFTSGGSYEQYFGPGTRLTVT.

The chain has TRBV19 and TRBJ2-1; D may correspond to TRBD1 or TRBD2 (5 bases each). With 1 base removed from V and 6 bases from J, the gap between germline ends came to 7 bases. Per the germline V gene, CDR1 is LNHDA and CDR2 is SQIVND (reference sequence). This CDR3 has 13 residues. The CDR3 DNA follows: TGTGCCAGTAGTATAGCGAGGGGCAATGAGCAGTTCTTC. Protein product: CASSIARGNEQFF. The variable domain in full, with the rest retrieved from reference TRBV19 and TRBJ2-1, is DGGITQSPKYLFRKEGQNVTLSCEQNLNHDAMYWYRQDPGQGLRLIYYSQIVNDFQKGDIAEGYSVSREKKESFPLTVTSAQKNPTAFYLCASSIARGNEQFFGPGTRLTVL.